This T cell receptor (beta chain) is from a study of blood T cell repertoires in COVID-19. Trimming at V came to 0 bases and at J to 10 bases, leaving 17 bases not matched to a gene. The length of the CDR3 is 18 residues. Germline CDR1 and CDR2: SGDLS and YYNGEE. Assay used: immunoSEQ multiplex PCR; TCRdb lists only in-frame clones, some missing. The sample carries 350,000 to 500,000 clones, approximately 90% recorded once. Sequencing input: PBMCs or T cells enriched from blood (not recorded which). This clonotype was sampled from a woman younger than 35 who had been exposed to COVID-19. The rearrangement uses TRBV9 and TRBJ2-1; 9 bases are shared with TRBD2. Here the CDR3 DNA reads TGTGCCAGCAGCGTAGCAACGGAGACTAGCGGCTTACTGACGGAGCAGTTCTTC. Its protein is CASSVATETSGLLTEQFF.